The T cell receptor (beta chain) under discussion was sequenced for a study of blood T cell repertoires in COVID-19. The CDR3 extends over 13 amino acids. The V gene lost 5 bases and the J gene lost 4 bases, with 9 bases spanning the gap. Germline values: CDR1 LNHDA, CDR2 SQIVND (reference sequence). Using immunoSEQ multiplex PCR, the repertoire was profiled, and TCRdb retains in-frame clones only, with some absent. The sample lists about 180,000 clones; about 91% were seen once. Material for sequencing was peripheral blood. The rearrangement joins TRBV19 to TRBJ1-5, with a possible D match to TRBD1 (5 bases). The receptor was isolated from a woman younger than 45 with acute or convalescent COVID-19. CDR3: CASSLDMNQPQHF. Written as DNA, the CDR3 is TGTGCCAGTAGTCTGGACATGAATCAGCCCCAGCATTTT.